These 3 T cell receptor beta chains came from one sample sequenced in a study of cytomegalovirus exposure and HLA in healthy donors. The PCR used 60 Vbeta and 13 Jbeta primers. This table comes from immunoSEQ multiplex PCR, and its TCRdb copy is limited to in-frame clones, with some not included. The sample lists 65,000 to 70,000 clones; approximately 72% were seen once. Sequencing used PBMCs. The receptors originated from a woman aged 25 to 39 in good health and CMV-seropositive.

This chain joins TRBV12-1 and TRBJ1-5; TRBD1, as called in the table, went unchecked against the DNA. TRBV12-1 is flagged as a pseudogene. This CDR3 comprises 17 residues. DNA of the CDR3: TGTGCCAGCAGCTCTAGTAGACAGGGGGCGAGCAATCAGCCCCAGCATTTT. It specifies CASSSSRQGASNQPQHF.

This chain uses TRBV10-3 with TRBJ1-4; 10 nucleotides agree with TRBD1. CDR3 size: 15 residues. Germline CDR1 ENHRY, CDR2 SYGVKD. V lost 2 bases and J lost 8; bases outside the gene matches: 5. The CDR3 region has the DNA TGTGCCATCAGTGAGCCGGGACAGGGGAAGGAAAAACTGTTTTTT. Translation gives CAISEPGQGKEKLFF.

The gene calls are TRBV7-6 and TRBJ2-5; the match to TRBD2 covers 9 bases. With the DNA end fitting TRBJ2-7 better, the J assignment may be wrong. CDR1 is SGHVS and CDR2 is FNYEAQ in the germline V gene. The length of the CDR3 is 17 residues. The CDR3 region has the DNA TGTGCCAGCAGCTTACCGACCGAAACTAGCGGGTCTATCGAGCAGTACTTC. This codes for CASSLPTETSGSIEQYF.